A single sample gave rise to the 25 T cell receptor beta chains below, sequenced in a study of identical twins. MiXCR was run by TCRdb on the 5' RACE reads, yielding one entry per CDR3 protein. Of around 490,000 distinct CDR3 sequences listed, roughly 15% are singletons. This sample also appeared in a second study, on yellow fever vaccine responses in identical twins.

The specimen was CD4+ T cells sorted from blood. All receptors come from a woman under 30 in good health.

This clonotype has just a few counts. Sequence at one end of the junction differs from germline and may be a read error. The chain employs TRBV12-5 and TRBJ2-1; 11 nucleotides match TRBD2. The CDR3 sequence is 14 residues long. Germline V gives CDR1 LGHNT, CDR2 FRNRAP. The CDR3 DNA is TGTGCTAGTGGTTGGGAGGGGTTAGCGGGAGGGCCCCTCTTC. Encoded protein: CASGWEGLAGGPLF.

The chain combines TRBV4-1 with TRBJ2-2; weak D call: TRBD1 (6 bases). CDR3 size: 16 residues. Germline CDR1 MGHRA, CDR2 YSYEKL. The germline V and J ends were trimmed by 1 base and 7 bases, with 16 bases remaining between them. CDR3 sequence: CASSQASGRGFGELFF. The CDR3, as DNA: TGCGCCAGCAGCCAAGCAAGCGGCAGGGGATTCGGGGAGCTGTTTTTT.

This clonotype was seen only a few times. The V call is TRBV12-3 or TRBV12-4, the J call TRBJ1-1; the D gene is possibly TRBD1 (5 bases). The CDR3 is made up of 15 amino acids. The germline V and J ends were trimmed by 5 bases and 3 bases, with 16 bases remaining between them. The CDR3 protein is CASSKPGLWDTEAFF. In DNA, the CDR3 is TGTGCCAGCAGTAAACCAGGGTTATGGGACACTGAAGCTTTCTTT.

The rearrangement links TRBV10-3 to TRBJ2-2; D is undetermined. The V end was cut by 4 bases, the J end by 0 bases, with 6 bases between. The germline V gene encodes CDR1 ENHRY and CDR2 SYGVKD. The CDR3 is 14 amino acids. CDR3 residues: CAISAETNTGELFF. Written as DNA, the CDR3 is TGTGCCATCAGTGCCGAGACGAACACCGGGGAGCTGTTTTTT.

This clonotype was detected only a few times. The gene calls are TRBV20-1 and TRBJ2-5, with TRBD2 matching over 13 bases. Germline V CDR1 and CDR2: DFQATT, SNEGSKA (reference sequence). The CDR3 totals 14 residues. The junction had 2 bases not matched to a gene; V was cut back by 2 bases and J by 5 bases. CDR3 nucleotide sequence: TGCAGTGCTAGAAAACTAGCGGGAGGGGAGACCCAGTACTTC. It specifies CSARKLAGGETQYF.

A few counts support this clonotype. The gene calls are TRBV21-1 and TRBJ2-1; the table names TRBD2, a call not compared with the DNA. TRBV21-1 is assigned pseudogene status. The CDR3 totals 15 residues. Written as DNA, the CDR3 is TGTGCCAGCAGCAAAGGAGCGGGAGGTTACAATGAGCAGTTCTTC. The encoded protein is CASSKGAGGYNEQFF.

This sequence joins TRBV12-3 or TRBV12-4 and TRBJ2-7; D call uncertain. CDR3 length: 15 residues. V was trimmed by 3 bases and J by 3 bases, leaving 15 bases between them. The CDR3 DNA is TGTGCCAGCAGTTTGCGCTCAGAGTCAAGCTACGAGCAGTACTTC. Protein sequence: CASSLRSESSYEQYF.

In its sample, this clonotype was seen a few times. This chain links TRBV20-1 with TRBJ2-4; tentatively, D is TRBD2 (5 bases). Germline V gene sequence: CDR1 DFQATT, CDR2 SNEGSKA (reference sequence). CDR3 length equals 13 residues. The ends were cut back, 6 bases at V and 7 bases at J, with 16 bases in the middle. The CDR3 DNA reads TGCAGTGCCCATTTGACTAACCAGAACATTCAGTACTTC. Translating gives CSAHLTNQNIQYF.

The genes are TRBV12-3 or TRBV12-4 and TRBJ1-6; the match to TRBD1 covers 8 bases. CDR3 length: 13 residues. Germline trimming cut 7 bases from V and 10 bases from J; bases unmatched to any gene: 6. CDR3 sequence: CASKPTGASPLHF. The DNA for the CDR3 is TGTGCCAGCAAGCCGACAGGGGCCTCACCCCTCCACTTT.

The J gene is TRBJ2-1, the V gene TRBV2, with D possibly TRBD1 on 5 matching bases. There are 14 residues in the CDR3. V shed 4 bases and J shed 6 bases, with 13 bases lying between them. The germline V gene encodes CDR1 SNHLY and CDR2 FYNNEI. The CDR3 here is CASSVQVVGNEQFF. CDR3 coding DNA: TGTGCCAGCAGTGTACAGGTGGTCGGCAATGAGCAGTTCTTC.

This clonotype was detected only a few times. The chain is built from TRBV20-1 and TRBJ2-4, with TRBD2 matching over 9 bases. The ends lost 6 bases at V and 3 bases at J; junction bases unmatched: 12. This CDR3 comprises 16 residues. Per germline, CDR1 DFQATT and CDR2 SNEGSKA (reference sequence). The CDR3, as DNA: TGCAGTGCAAAATTAGCGGGAGACGCCTACAAAAACATTCAGTACTTC. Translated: CSAKLAGDAYKNIQYF.

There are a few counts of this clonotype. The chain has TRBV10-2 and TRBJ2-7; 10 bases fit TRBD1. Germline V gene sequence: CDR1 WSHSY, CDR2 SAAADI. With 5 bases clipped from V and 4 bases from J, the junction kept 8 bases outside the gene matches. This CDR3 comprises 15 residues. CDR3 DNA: TGCGCCAGCAGTAGGTTGACAGGGGGCTTGTACGAGCAGTACGTC. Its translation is CASSRLTGGLYEQYV.

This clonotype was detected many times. CDR3 sequence (DNA): TGTGCCAGCAGTTCTGGCTTTGAGCAGTTCTTC. Its protein is CASSSGFEQFF. This chain joins TRBV12-3 or TRBV12-4 and TRBJ2-1; D is unresolved. The CDR3 is made up of 11 amino acids. Trimming pared 4 bases from V and 9 bases from J, leaving 7 bases between.

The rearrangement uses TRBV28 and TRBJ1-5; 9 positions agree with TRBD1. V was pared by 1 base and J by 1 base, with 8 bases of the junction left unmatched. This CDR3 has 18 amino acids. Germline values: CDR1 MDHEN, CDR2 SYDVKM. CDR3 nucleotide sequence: TGTGCCAGCAGTTTATCTCGAGGGGGGACAGGGAGCAATCAGCCCCAGCATTTT. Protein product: CASSLSRGGTGSNQPQHF.

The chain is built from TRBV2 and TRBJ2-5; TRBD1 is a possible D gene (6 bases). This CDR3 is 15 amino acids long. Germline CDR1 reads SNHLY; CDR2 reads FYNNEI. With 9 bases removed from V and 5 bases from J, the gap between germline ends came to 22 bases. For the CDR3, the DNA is TGTGCCAGTCCCTACCGCCAGGACAGAGGGGAGACCCAGTACTTC. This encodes CASPYRQDRGETQYF.

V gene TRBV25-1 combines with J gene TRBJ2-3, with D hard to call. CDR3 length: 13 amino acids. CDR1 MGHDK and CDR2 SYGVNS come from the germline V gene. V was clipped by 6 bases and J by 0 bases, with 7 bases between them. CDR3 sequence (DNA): TGTGCCAGCAGGTGGGGTAGCACAGATACGCAGTATTTT. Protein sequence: CASRWGSTDTQYF.

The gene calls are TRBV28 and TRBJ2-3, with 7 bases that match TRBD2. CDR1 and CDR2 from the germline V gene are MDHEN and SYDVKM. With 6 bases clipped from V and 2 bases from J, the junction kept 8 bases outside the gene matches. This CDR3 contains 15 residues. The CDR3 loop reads CASSRWTSYTDTQYF. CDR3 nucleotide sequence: TGTGCCAGCAGCCGATGGACTAGTTACACAGATACGCAGTATTTT.

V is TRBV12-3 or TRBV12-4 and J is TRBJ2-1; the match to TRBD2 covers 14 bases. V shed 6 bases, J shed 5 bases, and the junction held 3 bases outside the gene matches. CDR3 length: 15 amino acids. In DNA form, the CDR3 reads TGTGCCAGCAGACCGGGACTAGCGGGAGACAATGAGCAGTTCTTC. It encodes CASRPGLAGDNEQFF.

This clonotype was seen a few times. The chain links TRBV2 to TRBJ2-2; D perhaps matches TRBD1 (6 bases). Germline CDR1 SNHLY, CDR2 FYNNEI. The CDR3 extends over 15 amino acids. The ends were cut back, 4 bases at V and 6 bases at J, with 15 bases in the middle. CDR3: CASSATGNLAGELFF. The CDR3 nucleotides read TGTGCCAGCAGTGCGACAGGCAATTTGGCCGGGGAGCTGTTTTTT.

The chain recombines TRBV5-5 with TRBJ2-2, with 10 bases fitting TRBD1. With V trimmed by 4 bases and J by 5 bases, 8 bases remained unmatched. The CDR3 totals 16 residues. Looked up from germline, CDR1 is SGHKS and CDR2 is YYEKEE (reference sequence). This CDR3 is CASSLSGTGVTGELFF. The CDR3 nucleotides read TGTGCCAGCAGCCTGTCGGGGACAGGGGTGACCGGGGAGCTGTTTTTT.

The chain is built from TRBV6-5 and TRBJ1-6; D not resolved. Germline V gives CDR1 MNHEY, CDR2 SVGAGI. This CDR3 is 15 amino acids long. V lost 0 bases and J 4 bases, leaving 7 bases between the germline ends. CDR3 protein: CASSYSIQYNSPLHF. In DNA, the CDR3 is TGTGCCAGCAGTTACTCGATACAGTATAATTCACCCCTCCACTTT.

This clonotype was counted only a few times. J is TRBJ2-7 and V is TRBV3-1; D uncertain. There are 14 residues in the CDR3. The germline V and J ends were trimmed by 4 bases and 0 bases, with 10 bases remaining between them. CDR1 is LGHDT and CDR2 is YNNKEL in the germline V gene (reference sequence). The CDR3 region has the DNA TGTGCCAGCAGCCCCCAAAGGATCTCCTACGAGCAGTACTTC. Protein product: CASSPQRISYEQYF.

CDR3 loop: CSARLAGVKETQYF. CDR3 DNA sequence: TGCAGTGCTAGACTAGCGGGGGTAAAAGAGACCCAGTACTTC. The chain recombines TRBV20-1 with TRBJ2-5, with 10 bases matching TRBD2. The CDR3 is made up of 14 amino acids. Germline CDR1 DFQATT, CDR2 SNEGSKA (reference sequence). V shed 2 bases, J shed 3 bases, and the junction held 3 bases outside the gene matches.

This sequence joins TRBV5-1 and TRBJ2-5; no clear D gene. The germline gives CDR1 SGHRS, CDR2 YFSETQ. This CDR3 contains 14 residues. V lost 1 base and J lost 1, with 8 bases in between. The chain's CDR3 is CASSLSGSQETQYF. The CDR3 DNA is TGCGCCAGCAGCTTGAGTGGCAGCCAAGAGACCCAGTACTTC.

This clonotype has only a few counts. The CDR3 here is CASRPGGLGEKLFF. CDR3 DNA sequence: TGTGCCAGCCGCCCGGGGGGGCTAGGGGAAAAACTGTTTTTT. The chain has TRBV28 and TRBJ1-4; possibly TRBD1 for D (6 bases). This CDR3 region has 14 residues. Looked up from germline, CDR1 is MDHEN and CDR2 is SYDVKM. V was clipped by 8 bases and J by 8 bases, with 18 bases between them.